One and the same sample provided the 5 T cell receptor beta chains below, sequenced in a study of blood T cell repertoires in COVID-19. Assay used: immunoSEQ multiplex PCR; TCRdb lists only in-frame clones, some missing. The table records hundreds of thousands of clones, 70% to 90% of them present only once. The material sequenced was peripheral blood. Receptors originate from a woman aged 25 to 39 with active or convalescent COVID-19.

V and J are TRBV21-1 and TRBJ2-7; no check of the table's D call, TRBD2, against the DNA was made. TRBV21-1 is designated a pseudogene. The CDR3 has 17 amino acids. Here the CDR3 reads CASSNTKQRTRRYEQYF. CDR3 in DNA: TGTGCCAGCAGCAATACAAAACAACGGACTCGGCGTTACGAGCAGTACTTC.

This clone has only a few counts. The chain carries TRBV6-5 and TRBJ1-4; maybe TRBD1 (5 bases). Germline V lookup: CDR1 MNHEY, CDR2 SVGAGI. This CDR3 is 13 amino acids long. Between the trimmed V and J ends, which lost 10 bases and 7 bases, there was a span of 16 bases. DNA of the CDR3: TGTGCCATCGGGGAGGGGCTAAGTGAAAAACTGTTTTTT. It codes for CAIGEGLSEKLFF.

This rearrangement joins TRBV6-5 to TRBJ1-1; D is perhaps TRBD1 (6 bases). With 6 bases removed from V and 3 bases from J, the gap between germline ends came to 8 bases. Germline lookup yields CDR1 MNHEY and CDR2 SVGAGI. This CDR3 contains 12 residues. CDR3 in DNA: TGTGCCAGCAGATCAGGGGACACTGAAGCTTTCTTT. Protein: CASRSGDTEAFF.

The genes are TRBV2 and TRBJ2-7; 9 positions agree with TRBD1. The J segment lost 4 bases and the V segment lost 4 bases, leaving 8 bases of the junction unmatched. Per the germline V gene, CDR1 is SNHLY and CDR2 is FYNNEI. This CDR3 has 15 residues. CDR3 region: CASSGQGEVVYEQYF. CDR3 nucleotides: TGTGCCAGCAGTGGACAGGGGGAAGTAGTTTACGAGCAGTACTTC.

In this sample, this clone turned up once. This chain links TRBV24-1 with TRBJ1-4; D may be TRBD1 (5 bases). CDR3 length: 18 residues. V lost 2 bases to trimming and J lost 3 bases, with 18 bases between them. Per the germline V gene, CDR1 is KGHDR and CDR2 is SFDVKD. The CDR3 coding sequence is TGTGCCACCAGTGATTGGACCTTCGGCAGGGTATCTAATGAAAAACTGTTTTTT. It encodes CATSDWTFGRVSNEKLFF.